The clone carrying this T cell receptor beta chain was detected many times. The antigen remains undetermined. These data come from a study of response to subunit inactivated influenza vaccine. TCRdb re-analysed the RT-PCR reads in MiXCR, keeping a single row per CDR3 protein. The sample has under 200,000 distinct CDR3 sequences; around 10% are singletons. V lost 5 bases and J 0 bases, leaving 9 bases between the germline ends. This CDR3 comprises 14 residues. Overall study results and limits: Each seasonal influenza vaccination recruits few new T cells, the authors suggested.

This TCR was sampled from a man aged 50-75 years who received an inactivated influenza vaccine. The specimen was CD8+ T cells sorted from PBMCs, collected about 24 months after vaccination. V and J are TRBV12-3 or TRBV12-4 and TRBJ2-3, with D uncertain. The CDR3 reads CASSRLGSTDTQYF. The CDR3 region has the DNA TGTGCCAGCAGTCGTTTGGGGAGCACAGATACGCAGTATTTT.